These 27 T cell receptor beta chains originate from one sample sequenced in a study of cytomegalovirus exposure and HLA in healthy donors. PCR amplification relied on 60 Vbeta primers (plus 13 Jbeta primers). The table came from immunoSEQ multiplex PCR; TCRdb's copy has only in-frame clones and leaves some out. The sample records around 150,000 clones, roughly three quarters being singletons. The sequencing sample was made of PBMCs. The source of these receptors is a male donor in good health and CMV-seronegative.

About this clone: The sample contains more than one DNA sequence encoding this CDR3. The CDR3 is CASSLGQGGTEAFF. CDR3 coding DNA: TGTGCCAGCAGTTTGGGGCAGGGCGGTACTGAAGCTTTCTTT. The V and J genes are TRBV2 and TRBJ1-1; D is perhaps TRBD1 (5 bases). V lost 5 bases to trimming and J lost 5 bases, with 15 bases between them. CDR1 and CDR2 from the germline V gene are SNHLY and FYNNEI. This CDR3 is built from 14 residues.

This clone appeared a few times. The chain links TRBV6-6 to TRBJ2-2; weak D call: TRBD2 (7 bases). CDR1 and CDR2 (germline): MNHNY, SVGAGI (reference sequence). Trimming cost V 8 bases and J 4 bases, with 11 bases left between them. This CDR3 region has 13 residues. CDR3 bases: TGTGCCAGCCTAGGGGGGGCCACCGGGGAGCTGTTTTTT. It translates to CASLGGATGELFF.

This chain uses TRBV18 with TRBJ1-6; tentatively, D is TRBD1 (6 bases). V was trimmed by 6 bases and J by 6 bases, leaving 9 bases between them. From germline, CDR1 is KGHSH and CDR2 LQKENI. This CDR3 comprises 13 residues. The CDR3 DNA follows: TGTGCCAGCTCGACAGGTTCTAATTCACCCCTCCACTTT. Translating it yields CASSTGSNSPLHF.

This clone has only one observation. An end of the junction differs from the germline gene, which may be a read error. The gene calls are TRBV2 and TRBJ1-2; a weak D match, TRBD1 (5 bases). Germline loops: CDR1 SNHLY, CDR2 FYNNEI. This CDR3 region has 15 residues. DNA for the CDR3: TGTGCCAGCAGTGTGGCGGGAGGGGCTAATTATGGCTACACCTTC. Amino acids: CASSVAGGANYGYTF.

The J gene is TRBJ1-4, the V gene TRBV30; D perhaps matches TRBD1 (5 bases). Germline CDR1 is GTSNPN and CDR2 is SVGIG (reference sequence). Trimming pared 3 bases from V and 7 bases from J, leaving 15 bases between. This CDR3 is 14 amino acids long. CDR3 region: CAWSAQDSLEKLFF. CDR3 coding DNA: TGTGCCTGGAGCGCTCAAGACAGCCTTGAAAAACTGTTTTTT.

This rearrangement joins TRBV30 to TRBJ2-1, with D tentatively TRBD2 (6 bases). The CDR3 spans 15 residues. Trimming took 2 bases from V and 3 from J, leaving 14 bases between them. Germline assignment: CDR1 GTSNPN and CDR2 SVGIG (reference sequence). The CDR3 DNA sequence: TGTGCCTGGAGTTCCGCGGGGCAGTTCTACAATGAGCAGTTCTTC. Its translation is CAWSSAGQFYNEQFF.

This clone appeared once. This chain connects TRBV6-6 to TRBJ1-6; D is undetermined. Per germline, CDR1 MNHNY and CDR2 SVGAGI (reference sequence). Trimming took 2 bases from V and 8 from J, leaving 10 bases between them. The CDR3 loop spans 14 amino acids. The CDR3 nucleotides read TGTGCCAGCAGTTACAGGCCGGGTTATTCACCCCTCCACTTT. This sequence encodes CASSYRPGYSPLHF.

The chain links TRBV21-1 to TRBJ1-3. TRBV21-1 constitutes a pseudogene. This CDR3 spans 16 amino acids. CDR3 DNA sequence: TGTGCCAGCATCCCCGGCGCGGCCTTCACTGGAAACACCATATATTTT. Translated, it gives CASIPGAAFTGNTIYF.

This clone was counted once. J is TRBJ2-1 and V is TRBV29-1; 12 nucleotides match TRBD2. The CDR3 is 14 amino acids. V was pared by 5 bases and J by 5 bases, with 4 bases of the junction left unmatched. Germline V gene sequence: CDR1 SQVTM, CDR2 ANQGSEA. The CDR3 DNA reads as TGCAGCGTTCTCCTAGCGGGGGGGAACAATGAGCAGTTCTTC. This translates into CSVLLAGGNNEQFF.

The chain carries TRBV9 and TRBJ1-2; 10 nucleotides agree with TRBD1. Losses at the gene ends were 3 bases for V and 1 base for J; bases not matched to a gene: 12. This CDR3 is built from 18 residues. Germline CDR1 is SGDLS and CDR2 is YYNGEE. The CDR3 here is CASSGSGTGAPFNYGYTF. As DNA, the CDR3 is TGTGCCAGCAGCGGCTCCGGGACAGGGGCCCCCTTTAACTATGGCTACACCTTC.

This sequence joins TRBV7-9 and TRBJ1-1; 12 nucleotides line up with TRBD1. The CDR3 loop spans 16 amino acids. Germline V gives CDR1 SEHNR, CDR2 FQNEAQ (reference sequence). V dropped 4 bases and J dropped 7; count of bases not matched to a gene: 10. In DNA, the CDR3 is TGTGCCAGCAGCTATAGAGGGGACAGGGGGCAGGATGAAGCTTTCTTT. Protein: CASSYRGDRGQDEAFF.

CDR3 region: CASSLLGQGHNEQFF. CDR3 nucleotide sequence: TGTGCCAGCAGCCTTCTCGGACAGGGTCATAATGAGCAGTTCTTC. This chain links TRBV6-5 with TRBJ2-1; 8 bases map to TRBD1. This CDR3 is built from 15 residues. With 6 bases clipped from V and 7 bases from J, the junction kept 11 bases outside the gene matches. From germline, CDR1 is MNHEY and CDR2 SVGAGI.

This chain connects TRBV29-1 to TRBJ1-4; unclear D gene. V was clipped by 0 bases and J by 4 bases, with 3 bases between them. Germline loops: CDR1 SQVTM, CDR2 ANQGSEA. The CDR3 covers 12 residues. CDR3 coding DNA: TGCAGCGTTGAAGAGAGTAATGAAAAACTGTTTTTT. Its translation: CSVEESNEKLFF.

The rearrangement uses TRBV5-1 and TRBJ1-2; perhaps TRBD1 as D (5 bases). The CDR3 runs to 13 residues. Germline V gives CDR1 SGHRS, CDR2 YFSETQ. V lost 5 bases, J lost 5 bases, and 13 bases lay in between. The CDR3 loop reads CASSLAGEYGYTF. The CDR3 DNA sequence: TGCGCCAGCAGTCTGGCGGGGGAGTATGGCTACACCTTC.

This sequence joins TRBV9 and TRBJ1-2; 7 bases agree with TRBD1. V trimming: 0 bases; J trimming: 6 bases; junction bases outside the gene matches: 11. CDR1 and CDR2 (germline): SGDLS, YYNGEE. This CDR3 contains 16 residues. The CDR3, as DNA: TGTGCCAGCAGCGTAGATGGTGATATACAGGGGAATGGCTACACCTTC. Amino acid sequence: CASSVDGDIQGNGYTF.

The chain employs TRBV30 and TRBJ2-6; D unclear. Trimming took off 0 bases at V and 2 bases at J, with 2 bases between the two ends. The CDR3 totals 13 residues. CDR1 and CDR2 from the germline V gene are GTSNPN and SVGIG (reference sequence). The CDR3 is CAWSVTGANVLTF. The CDR3 nucleotides are TGTGCCTGGAGTGTCACTGGGGCCAACGTCCTGACTTTC. Drawing the rest from reference TRBV30 and TRBJ2-6, the complete variable domain is SQTIHQWPATLVQPVGSPLSLECTVEGTSNPNLYWYRQAAGRGLQLLFYSVGIGQISSEVPQNLSASRPQDRQFILSSKKLLLSDSGFYLCAWSVTGANVLTFGAGSRLTVL.

The chain combines TRBV27 with TRBJ2-5; D remains ambiguous. CDR3 length equals 15 residues. Germline loops: CDR1 MNHEY, CDR2 SMNVEV (reference sequence). V lost 3 bases, J lost 3 bases, and 14 bases lay in between. The CDR3 sequence is CASSFSPELEETQYF. The CDR3 DNA follows: TGTGCCAGCAGTTTCTCCCCCGAGTTGGAAGAGACCCAGTACTTC.

The V call is TRBV6-6, the J call TRBJ2-7; 8 positions match TRBD2. Trimming cost V 9 bases and J 2 bases; bases outside gene matches: 6. The CDR3 is made up of 13 amino acids. CDR1 and CDR2 (germline): MNHNY, SVGAGI (reference sequence). Here the CDR3 reads CASQMRGAYEQYF. The DNA for the CDR3 is TGTGCCAGTCAAATGCGGGGGGCCTACGAGCAGTACTTC.

This clone came up a few times. The chain joins TRBV9 to TRBJ1-4, with D possibly being TRBD1 (6 bases). V was trimmed by 4 bases and J by 8 bases, leaving 21 bases between them. This CDR3 region has 16 residues. Germline values: CDR1 SGDLS, CDR2 YYNGEE. Here the CDR3 reads CASSPHGGGRGEKLFF. The CDR3 DNA reads as TGTGCCAGCAGCCCCCATGGCGGGGGGCGAGGGGAAAAACTGTTTTTT.

The chain links TRBV7-9 to TRBJ1-6; D is uncertain. The germline V gene encodes CDR1 SEHNR and CDR2 FQNEAQ (reference sequence). CDR3 length equals 16 residues. Trimming stripped 3 bases from V and 4 bases from J, with 13 bases between. The CDR3 here is CASSFNPGGYNSPLHF. The CDR3 DNA reads as TGTGCCAGCAGCTTTAACCCCGGCGGGTATAATTCACCCCTCCACTTT. The whole variable domain, filled in from reference TRBV7-9 and TRBJ1-6, reads DTGVSQNPRHKITKRGQNVTFRCDPISEHNRLYWYRQTLGQGPEFLTYFQNEAQLEKSRLLSDRFSAERPKGSFSTLEIQRTEQGDSAMYLCASSFNPGGYNSPLHFGNGTRLTVT.

The V and J genes are TRBV11-2 and TRBJ2-7; the D gene is possibly TRBD1 (6 bases). Per the germline V gene, CDR1 is SGHAT and CDR2 is FQNNGV. This CDR3 has 14 residues. The germline V and J ends were trimmed by 3 bases and 3 bases, with 12 bases remaining between them. Here the CDR3 reads CASSFGTLLYEQYF. CDR3 DNA: TGTGCCAGCAGCTTCGGGACACTTCTCTACGAGCAGTACTTC.

This clone was observed a single time. The chain joins TRBV6-6 to TRBJ1-2; 9 bases agree with TRBD1. This CDR3 is 14 amino acids long. V lost 2 bases, J lost 8 bases, and 6 bases stayed unmatched. The germline CDR1 and CDR2 sequences are MNHNY and SVGAGI (reference sequence). The CDR3 region is CASSYPGTGRGYTF. CDR3 DNA: TGTGCCAGCAGTTACCCCGGGACAGGGCGAGGCTACACCTTC.

The rearrangement links TRBV29-1 to TRBJ1-3; D remains unclear. This CDR3 is 13 amino acids long. Between the trimmed V and J ends, which lost 7 bases and 0 bases, there was a span of 10 bases. Germline lookup yields CDR1 SQVTM and CDR2 ANQGSEA. CDR3 region: CSALEGSGNTIYF. The CDR3 bases are TGCAGCGCCCTCGAGGGCTCTGGAAACACCATATATTTT.

This sequence joins TRBV4-3 and TRBJ2-5, with 9 bases matching TRBD2. Germline CDR1 is LGHNA and CDR2 is YSLEER. The CDR3 extends over 16 amino acids. The junction had 7 bases not matched to a gene; V was cut back by 0 bases and J by 5 bases. The CDR3 reads CASSQDGGLARETQYF. The CDR3 nucleotides read TGCGCCAGCAGCCAAGACGGAGGACTAGCGAGGGAGACCCAGTACTTC.

V usage is TRBV7-6 and J usage is TRBJ2-5; TRBD1 matches at 8 bases. There are 17 residues in the CDR3. V was pared by 1 base and J by 5 bases, with 12 bases of the junction left unmatched. The germline CDR1 and CDR2 sequences are SGHVS and FNYEAQ. CDR3 residues: CASSLVPSGRGQETQYF. CDR3 nucleotide sequence: TGTGCCAGCAGCTTAGTGCCGTCCGGCAGGGGGCAGGAGACCCAGTACTTC. The full variable domain, its missing parts supplied by reference TRBV7-6 and TRBJ2-5, is GAGVSQSPRYKVTKRGQDVALRCDPISGHVSLYWYRQALGQGPEFLTYFNYEAQQDKSGLPNDRFSAERPEGSISTLTIQRTEQRDSAMYRCASSLVPSGRGQETQYFGPGTRLLVL.

The chain links TRBV14 to TRBJ1-4; no clear D gene. Trimming pared 2 bases from V and 4 bases from J, leaving 17 bases between. The CDR3 loop spans 17 amino acids. Germline values: CDR1 SGHDN, CDR2 FVKESK. In DNA form, the CDR3 reads TGTGCCAGCAGCCAAACGACACCCCGGGGTTATAATGAAAAACTGTTTTTT. Protein product: CASSQTTPRGYNEKLFF.

The chain employs TRBV19 and TRBJ1-3; no clear D. CDR1 and CDR2 from the germline V gene are LNHDA and SQIVND (reference sequence). V was shortened by 2 bases and J by 3 bases, with 5 bases between the two germline ends. This CDR3 has 13 amino acids. CDR3: CASSISLGNTIYF. CDR3 DNA: TGTGCCAGTAGTATATCTCTTGGAAACACCATATATTTT.